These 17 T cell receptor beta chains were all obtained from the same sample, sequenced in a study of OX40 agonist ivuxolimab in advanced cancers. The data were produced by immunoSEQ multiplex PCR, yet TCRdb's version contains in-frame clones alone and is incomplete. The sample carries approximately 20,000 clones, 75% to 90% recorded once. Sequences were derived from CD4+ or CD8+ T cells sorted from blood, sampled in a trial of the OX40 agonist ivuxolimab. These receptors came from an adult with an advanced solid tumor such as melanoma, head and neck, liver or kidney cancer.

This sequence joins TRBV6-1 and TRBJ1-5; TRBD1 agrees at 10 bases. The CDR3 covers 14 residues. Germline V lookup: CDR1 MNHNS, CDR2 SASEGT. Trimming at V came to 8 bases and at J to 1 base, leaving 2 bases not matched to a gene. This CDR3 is CASRTGGSNQPQHF. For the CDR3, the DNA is TGTGCCAGCCGGACAGGGGGAAGCAATCAGCCCCAGCATTTT.

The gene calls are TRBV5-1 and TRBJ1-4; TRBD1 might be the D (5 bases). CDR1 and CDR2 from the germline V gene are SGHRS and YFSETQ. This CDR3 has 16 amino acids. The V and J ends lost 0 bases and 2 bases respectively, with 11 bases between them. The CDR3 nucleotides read TGCGCCAGCAGCTTGGACAGGCTGTGGACTAATGAAAAACTGTTTTTT. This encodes CASSLDRLWTNEKLFF. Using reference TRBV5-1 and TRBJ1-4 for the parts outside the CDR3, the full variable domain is KAGVTQTPRYLIKTRGQQVTLSCSPISGHRSVSWYQQTPGQGLQFLFEYFSETQRNKGNFPGRFSGRQFSNSRSEMNVSTLELGDSALYLCASSLDRLWTNEKLFFGSGTQLSVL.

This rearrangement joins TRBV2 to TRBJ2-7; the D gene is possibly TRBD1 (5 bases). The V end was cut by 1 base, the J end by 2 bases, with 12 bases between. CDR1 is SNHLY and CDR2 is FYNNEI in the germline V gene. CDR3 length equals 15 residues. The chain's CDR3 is CASSEGRAPTYEQYF. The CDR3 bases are TGTGCCAGCAGTGAAGGCAGGGCCCCCACCTACGAGCAGTACTTC.

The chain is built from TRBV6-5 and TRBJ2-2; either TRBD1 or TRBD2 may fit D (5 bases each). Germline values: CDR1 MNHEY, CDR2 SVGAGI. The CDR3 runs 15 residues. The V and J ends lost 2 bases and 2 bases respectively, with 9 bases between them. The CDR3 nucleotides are TGTGCCAGCAGTTACGGGGGACCAAACACCGGGGAGCTGTTTTTT. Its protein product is CASSYGGPNTGELFF.

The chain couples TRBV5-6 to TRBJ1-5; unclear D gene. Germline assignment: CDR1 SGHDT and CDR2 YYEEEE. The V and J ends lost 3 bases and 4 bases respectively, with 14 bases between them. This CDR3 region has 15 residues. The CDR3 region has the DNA TGTGCCAGCAGCTCTGGTCGGCAGTTGAATCAGCCCCAGCATTTT. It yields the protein CASSSGRQLNQPQHF.

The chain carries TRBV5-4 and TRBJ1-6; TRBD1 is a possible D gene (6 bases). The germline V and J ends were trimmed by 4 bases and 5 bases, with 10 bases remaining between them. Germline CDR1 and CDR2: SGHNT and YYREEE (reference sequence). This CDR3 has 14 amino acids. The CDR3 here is CASSRTADNSPLHF. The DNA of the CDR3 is TGTGCCAGCAGCCGGACAGCGGATAATTCACCCCTCCACTTT.

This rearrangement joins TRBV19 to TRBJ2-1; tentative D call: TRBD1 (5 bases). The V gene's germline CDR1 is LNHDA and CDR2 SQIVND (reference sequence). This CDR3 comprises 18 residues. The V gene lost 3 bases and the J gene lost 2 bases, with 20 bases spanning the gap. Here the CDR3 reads CASSIFHARGSAYNEQFF. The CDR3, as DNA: TGTGCCAGTAGTATCTTTCACGCAAGGGGTAGTGCCTACAATGAGCAGTTCTTC. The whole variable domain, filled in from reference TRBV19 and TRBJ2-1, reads DGGITQSPKYLFRKEGQNVTLSCEQNLNHDAMYWYRQDPGQGLRLIYYSQIVNDFQKGDIAEGYSVSREKKESFPLTVTSAQKNPTAFYLCASSIFHARGSAYNEQFFGPGTRLTVL.

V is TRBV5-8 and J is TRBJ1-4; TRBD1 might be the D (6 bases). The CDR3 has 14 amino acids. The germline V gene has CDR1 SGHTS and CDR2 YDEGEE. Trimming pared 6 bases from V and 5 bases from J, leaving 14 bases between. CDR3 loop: CASMDSPINEKLFF. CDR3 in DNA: TGTGCCAGCATGGACAGCCCCATAAATGAAAAACTGTTTTTT.

The CDR3 spells CATSIGGNDEQFF. CDR3 coding DNA: TGTGCCACCAGCATTGGCGGGAATGATGAGCAGTTCTTC. This chain uses TRBV15 with TRBJ2-1; a weak D match, TRBD2 (6 bases). V was trimmed by 4 bases and J by 8 bases, leaving 12 bases between them. Germline assignment: CDR1 LNHNV and CDR2 YYDKDF (reference sequence). The CDR3 has 13 amino acids.

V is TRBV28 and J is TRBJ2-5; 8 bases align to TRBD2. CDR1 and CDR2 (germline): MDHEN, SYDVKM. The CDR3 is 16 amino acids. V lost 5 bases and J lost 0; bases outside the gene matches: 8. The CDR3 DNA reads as TGTGCCAGCAGTCTTTCTAGCGGGTCGTACCAAGAGACCCAGTACTTC. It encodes CASSLSSGSYQETQYF.

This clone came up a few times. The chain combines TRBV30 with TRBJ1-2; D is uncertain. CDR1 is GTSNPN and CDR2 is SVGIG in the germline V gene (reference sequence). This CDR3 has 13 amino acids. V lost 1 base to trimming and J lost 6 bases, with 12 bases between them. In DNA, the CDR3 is TGTGCCTGGAGTGGGACCGCTAGGAATGGCTACACCTTC. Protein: CAWSGTARNGYTF.

The DNA of the CDR3 is TGTGCCAGCAGCCAAAACCCCGGGGGGCAAGAGACCCAGTACTTC. The encoded protein is CASSQNPGGQETQYF. The chain employs TRBV4-2 and TRBJ2-5, with TRBD2 matching over 7 bases. The CDR3 contains 15 residues. J was trimmed by 2 bases and V by 2 bases; bases with no gene match: 5. Germline CDR1 LGHNA, CDR2 YNFKEQ.

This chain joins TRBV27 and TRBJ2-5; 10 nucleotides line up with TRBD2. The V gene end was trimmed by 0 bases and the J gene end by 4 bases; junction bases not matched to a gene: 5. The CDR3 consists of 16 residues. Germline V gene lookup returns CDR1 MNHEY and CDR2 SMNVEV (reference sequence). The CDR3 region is CASSLSPSGSLETQYF. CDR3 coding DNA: TGTGCCAGCAGTTTATCTCCTAGCGGGAGCTTAGAGACCCAGTACTTC.

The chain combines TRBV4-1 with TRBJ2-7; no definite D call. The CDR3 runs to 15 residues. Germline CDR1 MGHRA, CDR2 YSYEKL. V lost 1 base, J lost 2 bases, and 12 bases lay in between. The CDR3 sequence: CASSQGAGSPYEQYF. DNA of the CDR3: TGCGCCAGCAGCCAAGGCGCAGGCAGCCCCTACGAGCAGTACTTC.

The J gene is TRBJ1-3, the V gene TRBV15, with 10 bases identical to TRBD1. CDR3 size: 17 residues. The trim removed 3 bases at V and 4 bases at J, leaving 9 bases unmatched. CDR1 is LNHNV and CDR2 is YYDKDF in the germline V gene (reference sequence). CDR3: CATSSPPGQGTGNTIYF. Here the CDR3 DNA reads TGTGCCACCAGCAGCCCCCCGGGACAGGGGACGGGAAACACCATATATTTT. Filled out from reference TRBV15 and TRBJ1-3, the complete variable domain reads DAMVIQNPRYQVTQFGKPVTLSCSQTLNHNVMYWYQQKSSQAPKLLFHYYDKDFNNEADTPDNFQSRRPNTSFCFLDIRSPGLGDTAMYLCATSSPPGQGTGNTIYFGEGSWLTVV.

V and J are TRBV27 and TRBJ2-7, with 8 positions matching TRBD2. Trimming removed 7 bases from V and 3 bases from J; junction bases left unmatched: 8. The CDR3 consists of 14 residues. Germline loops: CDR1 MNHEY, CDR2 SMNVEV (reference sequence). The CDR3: CASISREGGYEQYF. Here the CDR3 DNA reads TGTGCCAGCATATCCCGGGAGGGTGGCTACGAGCAGTACTTC.

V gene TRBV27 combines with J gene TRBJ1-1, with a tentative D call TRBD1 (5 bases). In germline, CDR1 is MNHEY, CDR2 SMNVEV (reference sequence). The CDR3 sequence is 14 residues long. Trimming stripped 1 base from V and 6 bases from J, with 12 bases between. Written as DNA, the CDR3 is TGTGCCAGCAGTTTATTGAGTCTGGGGGCTGAAGCTTTCTTT. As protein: CASSLLSLGAEAFF.